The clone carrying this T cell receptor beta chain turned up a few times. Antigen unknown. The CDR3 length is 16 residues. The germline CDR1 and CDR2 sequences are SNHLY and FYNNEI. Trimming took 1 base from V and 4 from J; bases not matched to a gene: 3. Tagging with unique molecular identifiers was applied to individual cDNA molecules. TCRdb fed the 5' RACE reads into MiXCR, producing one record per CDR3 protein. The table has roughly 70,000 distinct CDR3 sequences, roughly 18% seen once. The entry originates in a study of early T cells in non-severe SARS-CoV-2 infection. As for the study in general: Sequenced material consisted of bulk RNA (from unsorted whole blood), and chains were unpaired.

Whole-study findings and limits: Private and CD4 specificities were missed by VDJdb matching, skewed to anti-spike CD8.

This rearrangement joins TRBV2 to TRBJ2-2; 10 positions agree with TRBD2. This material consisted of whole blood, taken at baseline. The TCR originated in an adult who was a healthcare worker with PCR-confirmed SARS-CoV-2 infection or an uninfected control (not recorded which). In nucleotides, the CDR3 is TGTGCCAGCAGTGAAGAAGGACTAGCGGTCACCGGGGAGCTGTTTTTT. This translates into CASSEEGLAVTGELFF.